This TCR beta chain appears in the sequencing data of a study of T cell responses to AZD1222 COVID-19 vaccine. Study outcomes and limitations: CD4 TCRs covered the whole spike, strongest at regions 160-218 and 743-854.

The germline V gene has CDR1 LGHDT and CDR2 YNNKEL (reference sequence). CDR3 length: 17 amino acids. The germline V and J ends were trimmed by 4 bases and 1 base, with 20 bases remaining between them. Worth noting for this clone: What it binds is not known.

Assay: immunoSEQ multiplex PCR; the TCRdb copy retains only in-frame clones and omits some. The sample carries around 94,000 clones, almost 85% recorded once. The TCR comes from an adult in good health. The sequenced sample was peripheral blood, obtained on day 0 of AZD1222 vaccination. The rearrangement joins TRBV3-1 (or the pseudogene TRBV3-2) to TRBJ2-7; D perhaps matches TRBD2 (6 bases). CDR3 nucleotides: TGTGCCAGCAGCCCATGGATGGGGGGACCCTCATCCTACGAGCAGTACTTC. Amino acids: CASSPWMGGPSSYEQYF.